This T cell receptor beta chain was retrieved from a study of cytomegalovirus exposure and HLA in healthy donors. Study-level points and caveats: Per a later analysis, HLA-associated TCR beta chains showed more clonal expansion than other, equally common TCR beta chains. TCR beta V- and J-gene trimming, according to a later analysis, was linked to a missense DCLRE1C variant. Later on, analysis showed that most CMV-associated TCR beta chains appeared to be HLA-restricted.

As for this clone: What it binds is not known.

V lost 3 bases and J lost 4, with 12 bases in between. In germline, CDR1 is KGHSH, CDR2 LQKENI. The CDR3 has 14 residues. Vbeta (60) and Jbeta (13) primers were used in the PCR. Profiling relied on immunoSEQ multiplex PCR, and the TCRdb table lists in-frame clones only, not all of them. The sample contains fewer than 200,000 clones, 70% to 90% of which appear only once. Material for sequencing was PBMCs. The sequence derives from a woman aged 30 to 39 in good health and CMV-seropositive. The chain uses TRBV18 and TRBJ1-2; D is possibly TRBD1 (6 bases). Here the CDR3 reads CASSPGHLLYGYTF. CDR3 DNA: TGTGCCAGCTCACCGGGACACCTACTCTATGGCTACACCTTC. Based on the CDR3 plus reference TRBV18 and TRBJ1-2, the full variable domain is NAGVMQNPRHLVRRRGQEARLRCSPMKGHSHVYWYRQLPEEGLKFMVYLQKENIIDESGMPKERFSAEFPKEGPSILRIQQVVRGDSAAYFCASSPGHLLYGYTFGSGTRLTVV.